This T cell receptor beta chain was captured by sequencing in a study of blood T cells in healthy people across ages. Study results and limitations: Diversity was estimated from one million T cells, and these estimates were considered underestimates. Unsorted PBMCs blocked a conclusive comparison of naive and antigen-experienced cells.

V lost 3 bases to trimming and J lost 8 bases, with 12 bases between them. The CDR3 length is 13 residues. CDR1 SGDLS and CDR2 YYNGEE come from the germline V gene. Concerning this clonotype: As yet, its antigen is unknown.

Each donor's blood draw was 7.5 to 10 milliliters of peripheral blood. Isolated PBMCs totaled at least 7 million in each sample. Together with a sample-barcoded 5' primer, a J-beta primer mix was included in a second PCR lasting roughly 6 to 12 cycles. TCRdb reprocessed the 5' RACE reads with MiXCR, giving one entry per CDR3 protein. The table shows over 1,300,000 distinct CDR3 sequences, with approximately 59% occurring only once. The receptor was isolated from a man aged 18 to 35 in good health. The chain carries TRBV9 and TRBJ2-4; D is possibly TRBD2 (6 bases). Specimen: blood. The CDR3 loop reads CASSALGLDIQYF. The CDR3 DNA follows: TGTGCCAGCAGCGCCCTGGGACTGGACATTCAGTACTTC.